This record covers a single T cell receptor beta chain. Sequencing used immunoSEQ multiplex PCR; TCRdb keeps in-frame clones, though not all of them. The sample yields some 14,000 clones, approximately 72% seen once. The time point was: after neoadjuvant nivolumab, at surgical resection. The record originates from a study of neoadjuvant anti-PD-1 for oral cavity cancer. V gave up 3 bases and J gave up 3 bases; unmatched junction bases: 4. The length of the CDR3 is 14 residues. CDR1 and CDR2 from the germline V gene are MDHEN and SYDVKM. Material: PBMCs, obtained after nivolumab (anti-PD-1) treatment. V gene TRBV28 combines with J gene TRBJ2-7; 8 bases are shared with TRBD1. The receptor was isolated from a person aged 40 to 85 with oral cavity squamous cell carcinoma. CDR3 region: CASSFATGVYEQYF. In DNA form, the CDR3 reads TGTGCCAGCAGTTTCGCGACAGGGGTCTACGAGCAGTACTTC.